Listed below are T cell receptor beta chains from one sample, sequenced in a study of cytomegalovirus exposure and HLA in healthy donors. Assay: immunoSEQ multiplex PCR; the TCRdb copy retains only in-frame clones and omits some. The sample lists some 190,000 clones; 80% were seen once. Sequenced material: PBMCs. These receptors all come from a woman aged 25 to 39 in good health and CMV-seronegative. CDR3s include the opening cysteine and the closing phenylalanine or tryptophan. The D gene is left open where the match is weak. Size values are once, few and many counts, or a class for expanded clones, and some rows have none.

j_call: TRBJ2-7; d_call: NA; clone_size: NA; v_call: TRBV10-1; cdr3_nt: TGCGCCAGCAGCCCGGACTTTCAACAAGAGCAGTACTTC; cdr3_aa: CASSPDFQQEQYF
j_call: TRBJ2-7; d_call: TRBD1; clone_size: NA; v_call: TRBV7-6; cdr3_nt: TGTGCCAGCAGCCCGGGACAGGCGCGCTCCTACGAGCAGTACTTC; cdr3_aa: CASSPGQARSYEQYF
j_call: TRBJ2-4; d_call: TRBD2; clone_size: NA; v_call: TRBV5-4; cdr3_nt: TGTGCCAGCAGGTCCGGGACTAGCGGGGGGGGAGCCAAAAACATTCAGTACTTC; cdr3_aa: CASRSGTSGGGAKNIQYF
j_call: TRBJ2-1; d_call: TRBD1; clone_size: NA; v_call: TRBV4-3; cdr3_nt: TGCGCCAGCAGCCAAGAAGGGACAGGGAATTCCAATGAGCAGTTCTTC; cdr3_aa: CASSQEGTGNSNEQFF
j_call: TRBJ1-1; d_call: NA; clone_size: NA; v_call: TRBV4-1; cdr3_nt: TGCGCCAGCAGCCGTAACCTACGGGGAGAGGGCGGGACTGAAGCTTTCTTT; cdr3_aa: CASSRNLRGEGGTEAFF
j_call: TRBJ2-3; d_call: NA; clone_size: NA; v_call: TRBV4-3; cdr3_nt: TGCGCCAGCAGCCTCGAAGGGACACTTACAGGCACAGATACGCAGTATTTT; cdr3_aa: CASSLEGTLTGTDTQYF
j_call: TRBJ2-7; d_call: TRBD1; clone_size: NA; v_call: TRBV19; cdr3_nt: TGTGCCAGTAGTTCAAAGACAGGGGTAGTCGAGCAGTACTTC; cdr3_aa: CASSSKTGVVEQYF
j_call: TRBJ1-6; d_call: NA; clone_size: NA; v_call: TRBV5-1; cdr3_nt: TGCGCCAGCAGCTTGGGGTCACAGGGTCCCTCACCCCTCCACTTT; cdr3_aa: CASSLGSQGPSPLHF
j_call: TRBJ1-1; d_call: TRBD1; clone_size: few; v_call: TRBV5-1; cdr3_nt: TGCGCCAGCAGCGTGGACAGGGGTACTGAAGCTTTCTTT; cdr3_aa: CASSVDRGTEAFF
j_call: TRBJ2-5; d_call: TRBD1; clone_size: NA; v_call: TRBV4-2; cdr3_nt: TGTGCCAGCAGCCAAGCCTTCTGGGGACAGGGGACACAGGAAGAGACCCAGTACTTC; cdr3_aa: CASSQAFWGQGTQEETQYF
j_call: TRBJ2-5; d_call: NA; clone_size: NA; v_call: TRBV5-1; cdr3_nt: TGCGCCAGCGACGGGGCGGGGTCGACCCAGTACTTC; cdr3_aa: CASDGAGSTQYF
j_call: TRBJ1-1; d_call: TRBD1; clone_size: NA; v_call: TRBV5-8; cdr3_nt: TGTGCCAGCAGCGATCTATTGGTTAGACAGGGGGCTGAAGCTTTCTTT; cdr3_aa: CASSDLLVRQGAEAFF
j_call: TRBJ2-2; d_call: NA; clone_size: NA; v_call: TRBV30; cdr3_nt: TGTGCCTGGGTCCTAGCCGGGGAGCTGTTTTTT; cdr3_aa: CAWVLAGELFF
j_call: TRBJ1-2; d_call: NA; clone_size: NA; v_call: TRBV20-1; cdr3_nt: TGCAGTGGGGGAGCGGTGTATGGCTACACCTTC; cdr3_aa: CSGGAVYGYTF
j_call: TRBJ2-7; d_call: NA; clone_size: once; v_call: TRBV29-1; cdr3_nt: TGCAGCGTTGAAGATGGAGGGGGGGTAGCGTACTTC; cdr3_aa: CSVEDGGGVAYF
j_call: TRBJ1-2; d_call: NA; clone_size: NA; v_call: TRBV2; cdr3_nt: TGTGCCAGCAGTGAACTATTGGGGGGGATCGGCTACACCTTC; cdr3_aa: CASSELLGGIGYTF
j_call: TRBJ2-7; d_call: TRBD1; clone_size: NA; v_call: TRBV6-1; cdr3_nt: TGTGCCAGCAGTGGAAGACAGGGGCGGCCTATGGGGTACTTC; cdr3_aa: CASSGRQGRPMGYF
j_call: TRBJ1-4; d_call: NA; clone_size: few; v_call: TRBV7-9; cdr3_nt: TGTGCCAGCAGCTTCGGACGGGAAAGTGAAAAACTGTTTTTT; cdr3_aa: CASSFGRESEKLFF
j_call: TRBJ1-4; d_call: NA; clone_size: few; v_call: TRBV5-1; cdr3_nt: TGCGCCAGCAGCCAGGGCACGGGTGAAAAACTGTTTTTT; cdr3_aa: CASSQGTGEKLFF
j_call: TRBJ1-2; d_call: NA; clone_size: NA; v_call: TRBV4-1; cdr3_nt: TGCGCCAGCAGCCAAGATCATGCGGGCGCGAGGGTGAACTATGGCTACACCTTC; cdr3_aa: CASSQDHAGARVNYGYTF
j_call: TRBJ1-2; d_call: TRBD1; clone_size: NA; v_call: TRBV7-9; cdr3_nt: TGTGCCAGCAGTTCAGACAGGGACGGCTACACCTTC; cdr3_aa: CASSSDRDGYTF
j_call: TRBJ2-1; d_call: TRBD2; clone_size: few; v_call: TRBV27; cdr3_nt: TGTGCCAGCAGTTCGCGGGGGGGCGGGGAGCAGTTCTTC; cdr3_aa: CASSSRGGGEQFF
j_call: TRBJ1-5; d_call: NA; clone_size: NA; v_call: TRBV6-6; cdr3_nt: TGTGCCAGCAGTACAGGGCTCGGTCAGCCCCAGCATTTT; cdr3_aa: CASSTGLGQPQHF
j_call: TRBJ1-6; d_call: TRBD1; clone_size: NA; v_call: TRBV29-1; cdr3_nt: TGCAGCGTCCGACAGGGGTCCACATATAATTCACCCCTCCACTTT; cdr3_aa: CSVRQGSTYNSPLHF
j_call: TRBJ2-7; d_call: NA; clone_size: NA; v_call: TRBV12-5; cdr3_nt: TGTGCTAGTGGTTCGACTTTAGCCTACGAGCAGTACTTC; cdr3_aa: CASGSTLAYEQYF
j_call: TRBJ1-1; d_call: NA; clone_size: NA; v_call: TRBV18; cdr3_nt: TGTGCCAGCTCACCTACCGATACGCCGGGCACTGAAGCTTTCTTT; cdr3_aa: CASSPTDTPGTEAFF
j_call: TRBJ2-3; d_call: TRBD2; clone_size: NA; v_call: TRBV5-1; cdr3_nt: TGCGCCAGCCGGGGGGGCGCAGATACGCAGTATTTT; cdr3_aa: CASRGGADTQYF
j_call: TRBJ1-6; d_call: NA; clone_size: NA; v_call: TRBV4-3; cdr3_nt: TGCGCCAGCAGCCAAGGACCAGGGGTGAATAATTCACCCCTCCACTTT; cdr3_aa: CASSQGPGVNNSPLHF
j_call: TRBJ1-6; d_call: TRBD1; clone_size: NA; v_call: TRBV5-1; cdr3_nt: TGCGCCAGCAGCTTGGCGTCGGACAGGGGCTCACCCCTCCACTTT; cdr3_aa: CASSLASDRGSPLHF
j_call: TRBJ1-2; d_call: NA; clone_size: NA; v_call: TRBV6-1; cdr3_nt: TGTGCCAGCAGTGCCTTTCGTGGCTACACCTTC; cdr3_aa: CASSAFRGYTF
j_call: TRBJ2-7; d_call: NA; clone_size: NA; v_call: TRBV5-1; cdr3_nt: TGCGCCAGCAGCCTGGACCCCTCGGGCGAGCAGTACTTC; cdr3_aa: CASSLDPSGEQYF
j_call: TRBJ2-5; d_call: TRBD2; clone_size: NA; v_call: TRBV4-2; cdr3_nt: TGTGCCAGCAGCCAAGGTGCGCTAGCGGGGGAAGAGACCCAGTACTTC; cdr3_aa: CASSQGALAGEETQYF
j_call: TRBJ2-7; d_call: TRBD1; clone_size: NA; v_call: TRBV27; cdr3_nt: TGTGCCAGCAGTCACAGGGGTGGGTACGAGCAGTACTTC; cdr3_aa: CASSHRGGYEQYF
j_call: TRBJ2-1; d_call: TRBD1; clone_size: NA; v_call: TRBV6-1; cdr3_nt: TGTGCCAGCAGTGGGACAGGGGGCAATGAGCAGTTCTTC; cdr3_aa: CASSGTGGNEQFF
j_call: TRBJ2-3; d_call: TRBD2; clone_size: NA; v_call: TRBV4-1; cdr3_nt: TGCGCCAGCAGCCAAGGTTCTCAGCGGGGGTTCATGACAGATACGCAGTATTTT; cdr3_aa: CASSQGSQRGFMTDTQYF
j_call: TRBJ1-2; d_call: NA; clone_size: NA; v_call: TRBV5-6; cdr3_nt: TGTGTCAGCAGCTTGGGGCGGGTAGGGCTCTATGGCTACACCTTC; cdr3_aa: CVSSLGRVGLYGYTF
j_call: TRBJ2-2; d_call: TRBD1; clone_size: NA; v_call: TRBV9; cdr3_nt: TGTGCCAGCAGCGGTAGAGGCAGGGGGCTCGGGGAGCTGTTTTTT; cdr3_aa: CASSGRGRGLGELFF
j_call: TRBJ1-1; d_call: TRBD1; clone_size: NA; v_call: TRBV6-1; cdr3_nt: TGTGCCAGCAGTCCGTCGGACAGGGCGAACACTGAAGCTTTCTTT; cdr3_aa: CASSPSDRANTEAFF
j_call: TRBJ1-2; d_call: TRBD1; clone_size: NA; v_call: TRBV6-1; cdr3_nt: TGTGCCAGCAGTGATGGGACAGGCTGGAACTATGGCTACACCTTC; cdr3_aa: CASSDGTGWNYGYTF
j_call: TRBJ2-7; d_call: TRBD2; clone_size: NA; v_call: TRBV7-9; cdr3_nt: TGTGCCAGCAGCTTCCCCCTGGGACTAGGTTCCTACGAGCAGTACTTC; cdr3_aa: CASSFPLGLGSYEQYF
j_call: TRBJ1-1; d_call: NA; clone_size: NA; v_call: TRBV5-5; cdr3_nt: TGTGCCAGCAGCCTAGTACCCCAGGGAGGAGCTTTCTTT; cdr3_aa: CASSLVPQGGAFF
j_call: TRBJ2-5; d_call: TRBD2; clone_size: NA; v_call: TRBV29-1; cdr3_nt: TGCAGCGTTTCTCCGGGGGGGGAGACCCAGTACTTC; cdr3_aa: CSVSPGGETQYF
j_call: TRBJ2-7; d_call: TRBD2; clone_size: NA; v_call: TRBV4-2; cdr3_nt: TGTGCCAGCAGCCAAGAAGGCCTAGCGGGGGGCGAGCAGTACTTC; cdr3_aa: CASSQEGLAGGEQYF
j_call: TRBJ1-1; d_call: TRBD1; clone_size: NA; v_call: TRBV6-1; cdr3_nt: TGTGCCAGCACCCTCAGGGGGGAAGGGACTGAAGCTTTCTTT; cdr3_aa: CASTLRGEGTEAFF
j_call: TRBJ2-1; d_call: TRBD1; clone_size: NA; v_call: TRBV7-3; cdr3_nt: TGTGCCAGCAGCCAAACCGGGACAGGATGGGATGAGCAGTTCTTC; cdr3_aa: CASSQTGTGWDEQFF
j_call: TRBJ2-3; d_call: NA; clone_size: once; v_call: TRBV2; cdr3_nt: TGTGCCAGCAGTGAAGTGAGCAATACGCAGTATTTT; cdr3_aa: CASSEVSNTQYF
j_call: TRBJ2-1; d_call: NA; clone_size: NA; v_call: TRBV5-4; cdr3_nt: TGTGCCAGCAGCTTTCGCCTAGCGAGGTACAATGAGCAGTTCTTC; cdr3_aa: CASSFRLARYNEQFF
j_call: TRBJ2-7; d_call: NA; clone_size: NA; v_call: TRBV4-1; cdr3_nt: TGCGCCAGCAGCCAAGACCCAAAGACACTCTCGGCCGACTTC; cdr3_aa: CASSQDPKTLSADF
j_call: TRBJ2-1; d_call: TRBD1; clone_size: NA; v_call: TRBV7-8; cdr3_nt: TGTGCCAGCAGCTTAAGGGGGCGGGTCCACCCCTACAATGAGCAGTTCTTC; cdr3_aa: CASSLRGRVHPYNEQFF
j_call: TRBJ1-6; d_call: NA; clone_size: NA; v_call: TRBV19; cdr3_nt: TGTGCCAGCACTCCCTTCAAGTCTATCTATAATTCACCCCTCCACTTT; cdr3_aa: CASTPFKSIYNSPLHF
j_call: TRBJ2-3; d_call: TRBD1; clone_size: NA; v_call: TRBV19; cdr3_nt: TGTGCCAGTAGTGAGACAGGGGGCTATGTTACAGATACGCAGTATTTT; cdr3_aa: CASSETGGYVTDTQYF
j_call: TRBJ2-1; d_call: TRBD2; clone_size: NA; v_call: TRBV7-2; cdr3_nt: TGTGCCAGCAGCTTATTGCTAGCGGGGGGGCCGAGGAATGAGCAGTTCTTC; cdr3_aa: CASSLLLAGGPRNEQFF
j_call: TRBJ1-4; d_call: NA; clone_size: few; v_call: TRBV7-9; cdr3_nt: TGTGCCAGCAGCTTTTTGGGAGCGGAGGGTCCGAAACTGTTTTTT; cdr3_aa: CASSFLGAEGPKLFF
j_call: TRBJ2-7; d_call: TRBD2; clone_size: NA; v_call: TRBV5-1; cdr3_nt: TGCGCCAGCAGCCCCCACCTTAGCGGGGAGCAGTACTTC; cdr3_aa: CASSPHLSGEQYF